This entry lists 23 T cell receptor beta chains sequenced from one sample in a study of control samples from healthy donors and cancer patients. Libraries were prepared by immunoSEQ multiplex PCR; TCRdb keeps only in-frame clonotypes and omits some of them. The sample records roughly 120,000 clones, around nine tenths being singletons. Sample: blood. Receptor source: a man aged 25-45 years in good health.

This clone showed up just a few times. The gene calls are TRBV19 and TRBJ1-2; TRBD1 aligns across 10 bases. The CDR3 length is 17 residues. The V segment lost 0 bases and the J segment 4 bases; nucleotides outside the gene matches: 8. Germline V lookup: CDR1 LNHDA, CDR2 SQIVND (reference sequence). CDR3 bases: TGTGCCAGTAGTATAGAGGGGACAGGGGCTGTCGGCTATGGCTACACCTTC. Its translation: CASSIEGTGAVGYGYTF.

This chain joins TRBV6-1 and TRBJ1-4; D might be TRBD1 (5 bases). Trimming left V 1 base short and J 8 bases short, with 20 bases between. Germline-derived CDR1 and CDR2 are MNHNS and SASEGT. The CDR3 consists of 17 residues. The CDR3 protein is CASSEELWDAPGEKLFF. Written as DNA, the CDR3 is TGTGCCAGCAGTGAAGAGTTATGGGACGCCCCGGGGGAAAAACTGTTTTTT.

This rearrangement joins TRBV27 to TRBJ1-6; D uncertain. The germline V gene encodes CDR1 MNHEY and CDR2 SMNVEV (reference sequence). The CDR3 totals 15 residues. The V gene lost 6 bases and the J gene lost 0 bases, with 9 bases spanning the gap. The CDR3 nucleotides are TGTGCCAGCAGAGAGTTGAGCTCCTATAATTCACCCCTCCACTTT. Residues: CASRELSSYNSPLHF.

The chain recombines TRBV18 with TRBJ2-5; possibly TRBD1 for D (5 bases). CDR1 KGHSH and CDR2 LQKENI come from the germline V gene. The CDR3 is 16 amino acids. Trimming removed 2 bases from V and 2 bases from J, with 15 bases in between. CDR3 bases: TGTGCCAGCTCACCATGGGGAACAGGCAAGCAAGAGACCCAGTACTTC. Translated, it gives CASSPWGTGKQETQYF.

This chain uses TRBV5-1 with TRBJ1-2, with D unclear. This CDR3 is built from 13 residues. V dropped 0 bases and J dropped 9 bases, with 12 bases sitting between them. Germline CDR1 SGHRS, CDR2 YFSETQ. CDR3 region: CASSLADRERYTF. In DNA, the CDR3 is TGCGCCAGCAGCTTGGCGGACCGGGAGCGCTACACCTTC.

The chain links TRBV7-8 to TRBJ1-6; maybe TRBD1 (6 bases). Germline V gene lookup returns CDR1 SGHVS and CDR2 FQNEAQ. Trimming took 4 bases from V and 3 from J, leaving 13 bases between them. The CDR3 loop spans 16 amino acids. The DNA for the CDR3 is TGTGCCAGCAGCTACACCGGACAGAGCTATAATTCACCCCTCCACTTT. Residues: CASSYTGQSYNSPLHF. The whole variable domain, remainder taken from reference TRBV7-8 and TRBJ1-6, is GAGVSQSPRYKVAKRGQDVALRCDPISGHVSLFWYQQALGQGPEFLTYFQNEAQLDKSGLPSDRFFAERPEGSVSTLKIQRTQQEDSAVYLCASSYTGQSYNSPLHFGNGTRLTVT.

This chain uses TRBV19 with TRBJ1-2, with D uncertain. Trimming took 1 base from V and 6 from J, leaving 12 bases between them. Germline assignment: CDR1 LNHDA and CDR2 SQIVND (reference sequence). The CDR3 contains 14 residues. This CDR3 reads CASSIVGEENGYTF. In DNA, the CDR3 is TGTGCCAGTAGTATAGTCGGGGAGGAGAATGGCTACACCTTC.

V usage is TRBV29-1 and J usage is TRBJ2-7; a possible D gene is TRBD1 (6 bases). This CDR3 is built from 14 residues. The germline V and J ends were trimmed by 4 bases and 1 base, with 14 bases remaining between them. CDR1 is SQVTM, CDR2 ANQGSEA, per germline. DNA of the CDR3: TGCAGCGTTGTGGACAGAGACGAGTCCTACGAGCAGTACTTC. As protein: CSVVDRDESYEQYF.

The chain employs TRBV5-1 and TRBJ1-5; D uncertain. Germline V CDR1 and CDR2: SGHRS, YFSETQ. The CDR3 has 13 amino acids. V dropped 0 bases and J dropped 1 base, with 2 bases sitting between them. The CDR3, as DNA: TGCGCCAGCAGCTTGGAAAGCAATCAGCCCCAGCATTTT. Protein sequence: CASSLESNQPQHF.

The J gene is TRBJ2-5, the V gene TRBV15; D is perhaps TRBD1 or TRBD2 (6 bases each). From germline, CDR1 is LNHNV and CDR2 YYDKDF (reference sequence). The CDR3 totals 15 residues. The V end lost 1 base, the J end lost 9 bases, and 18 bases lay between the germline ends. The CDR3: CATSRGGGTDWSQYF. DNA for the CDR3: TGTGCCACCAGCAGAGGAGGGGGGACTGACTGGTCCCAGTACTTC.

The gene calls are TRBV5-1 and TRBJ1-3; D is unresolved. CDR1 SGHRS and CDR2 YFSETQ come from the germline V gene. Trimming shortened V by 2 bases and J by 2 bases, and 8 bases separated the two germline ends. The CDR3 runs to 14 residues. In DNA, the CDR3 is TGCGCCAGCAGCTTCGGGCCAGCTGGAAACACCATATATTTT. This gives the protein CASSFGPAGNTIYF.

In its sample, this clone was seen once. V gene TRBV11-1 combines with J gene TRBJ1-1; a weak D match, TRBD1 (5 bases). V was trimmed by 3 bases and J by 3 bases, leaving 17 bases between them. Germline loops: CDR1 SGHAT, CDR2 FQDESV (reference sequence). The CDR3 length is 16 residues. CDR3: CASSLEGSGGDTEAFF. CDR3 DNA sequence: TGTGCCAGCAGCTTGGAAGGATCCGGGGGGGACACTGAAGCTTTCTTT.

The V gene is TRBV19, the J gene TRBJ1-1, with TRBD1 identical over 8 bases. The germline CDR1 and CDR2 sequences are LNHDA and SQIVND (reference sequence). After removal of 5 bases from V and 4 bases from J, the junction contained 3 bases not matched to a gene. This CDR3 is 13 amino acids long. In nucleotides, the CDR3 is TGTGCCAGTAGTGACAGGGGATTCACTGAAGCTTTCTTT. Translating it yields CASSDRGFTEAFF.

The chain joins TRBV10-3 to TRBJ1-4, with D unclear. The germline V gene has CDR1 ENHRY and CDR2 SYGVKD. V was clipped by 0 bases and J by 6 bases, with 11 bases between them. CDR3 size: 15 residues. The CDR3 is CAISESNGGDEKLFF. DNA for the CDR3: TGTGCCATCAGTGAGTCGAACGGCGGGGATGAAAAACTGTTTTTT.

The chain has TRBV15 and TRBJ1-5; D possibly corresponds to TRBD1 (5 bases). Per the germline V gene, CDR1 is LNHNV and CDR2 is YYDKDF (reference sequence). This CDR3 has 15 amino acids. Trimming left V 4 bases short and J 0 bases short, with 10 bases between. The CDR3 region has the DNA TGTGCCACCAGCAAGAGGGGTCATAGCAATCAGCCCCAGCATTTT. It encodes CATSKRGHSNQPQHF.

V usage is TRBV18 and J usage is TRBJ1-2; 9 bases line up with TRBD1. In germline, CDR1 is KGHSH, CDR2 LQKENI. The CDR3 loop spans 13 amino acids. Trimming removed 1 base from V and 8 bases from J; junction bases left unmatched: 2. The CDR3 sequence is CASSPRTGEGYTF. DNA of the CDR3: TGTGCCAGCTCACCACGGACAGGGGAGGGCTACACCTTC.

The chain couples TRBV23-1 to TRBJ1-5; no clear D. TRBV23-1 is assigned to the ORF class and has an uncertain function. The V gene lost 5 bases and the J gene lost 6 bases, with 2 bases spanning the gap. The CDR3 contains 10 residues. The CDR3 nucleotides read TGCGCCAGCAGTACTCAGCCCCAGCATTTT. It encodes CASSTQPQHF.

The genes are TRBV6-2 or TRBV6-3 and TRBJ1-4; D is uncertain. V gave up 5 bases and J gave up 6 bases, with 7 bases separating them. The CDR3 loop spans 12 amino acids. The germline gives CDR1 MNHEY, CDR2 SVGEGT. The CDR3 loop is CASSPADEKLFF. Here the CDR3 DNA reads TGTGCCAGCAGTCCGGCTGATGAAAAACTGTTTTTT.

The chain combines TRBV7-2 with TRBJ1-3; a weak D match, TRBD1 (5 bases). With 7 bases removed from V and 9 bases from J, the gap between germline ends came to 22 bases. The CDR3 consists of 15 residues. Germline CDR1 SGHTA, CDR2 FQGNSA. The CDR3 DNA follows: TGTGCCAGCACCTCTCGGGACGGAAGGGTGGGCACCATATATTTT. Translating gives CASTSRDGRVGTIYF.

This clone was observed once. The CDR3 spells CASSQRRGPQETQYF. The CDR3 DNA follows: TGTGCCAGCAGCCAACGACGGGGCCCCCAAGAGACCCAGTACTTC. The rearrangement uses TRBV7-9 and TRBJ2-5; D is perhaps TRBD1 or TRBD2 (5 bases each). The V gene's germline CDR1 is SEHNR and CDR2 FQNEAQ (reference sequence). CDR3 length: 15 residues. The germline V and J ends were trimmed by 5 bases and 1 base, with 14 bases remaining between them.

The rearrangement uses TRBV3-1 (or the pseudogene TRBV3-2) and TRBJ1-5; TRBD1 agrees at 11 bases. This CDR3 region has 15 residues. V lost 1 base, J lost 5 bases, and 1 base stayed unmatched. Looked up from germline, CDR1 is LGHDT and CDR2 is YNNKEL (reference sequence). CDR3 nucleotides: TGTGCCAGCAGCCAAGGGACAGGGGGCTATCAGCCCCAGCATTTT. Translated, it gives CASSQGTGGYQPQHF.

This chain uses TRBV5-4 with TRBJ1-3; 7 bases are shared with TRBD1. The CDR3 covers 13 residues. Germline V gene lookup returns CDR1 SGHNT and CDR2 YYREEE (reference sequence). V gave up 6 bases and J gave up 6 bases; unmatched junction bases: 6. CDR3 loop: CASIGQEENTIYF. The CDR3 DNA reads as TGTGCCAGCATCGGACAGGAGGAAAACACCATATATTTT. Together with reference TRBV5-4 and TRBJ1-3, the CDR3 gives the full variable domain: ETGVTQSPTHLIKTRGQQVTLRCSSQSGHNTVSWYQQALGQGPQFIFQYYREEENGRGNFPPRFSGLQFPNYSSELNVNALELDDSALYLCASIGQEENTIYFGEGSWLTVV.

The rearrangement links TRBV11-2 to TRBJ2-5; no firm D call. CDR1 SGHAT and CDR2 FQNNGV come from the germline V gene. The CDR3 has 12 amino acids. Trimming cost V 5 bases and J 0 bases, with 4 bases left between them. CDR3 sequence reads: CASSVYQETQYF. The CDR3 nucleotides read TGTGCCAGCAGCGTGTACCAAGAGACCCAGTACTTC. Based on the CDR3 plus reference TRBV11-2 and TRBJ2-5, the full variable domain is EAGVAQSPRYKIIEKRQSVAFWCNPISGHATLYWYQQILGQGPKLLIQFQNNGVVDDSQLPKDRFSAERLKGVDSTLKIQPAKLEDSAVYLCASSVYQETQYFGPGTRLLVL.